A single sample gave rise to the 22 T cell receptor beta chains below, sequenced in a study of T cells in Graves' hyperthyroidism and ophthalmopathy. Researchers amplified the TCR beta CDR3 regions from RNA transcripts. In the first-round RT-PCR of the TCR CDR3, the HTBI primer set was used. TCRdb passed the multiplex PCR reads through MiXCR, listing each CDR3 protein once. The sample lists 140,000 or so distinct CDR3 sequences, about 20% occurring once. Sequenced material: blood. These receptors came from a woman between 50 and 59 years old with Graves' hyperthyroidism that later progressed to Graves' ophthalmopathy.

V is TRBV2 and J is TRBJ2-3, with 8 nucleotides matching TRBD2. The CDR3 runs to 15 residues. V lost 3 bases to trimming and J lost 2 bases; unmatched junction nucleotides: 4. Germline V gene sequence: CDR1 SNHLY, CDR2 FYNNEI. CDR3 protein: CASSDVTSATDTQYF. The CDR3 DNA reads TGTGCCAGCAGTGATGTGACTAGCGCCACAGATACGCAGTATTTT.

This clonotype was found many times. The chain employs TRBV20-1 and TRBJ1-1; 10 bases align to TRBD1. With 5 bases clipped from V and 0 bases from J, the junction kept 6 bases outside the gene matches. Germline lookup yields CDR1 DFQATT and CDR2 SNEGSKA (reference sequence). This CDR3 spans 15 amino acids. The DNA for the CDR3 is TGCAGTGCTCCGGGACAGGGGAGTATGAACACTGAAGCTTTCTTT. This sequence encodes CSAPGQGSMNTEAFF.

This clonotype was observed a handful of times. At one end, the junction sequence differs from germline, possibly due to a read error. V gene TRBV7-2 combines with J gene TRBJ1-5, with TRBD1 matching 9 bases. The CDR3 is 17 amino acids. CDR1 is SGHTA, CDR2 FQGNSA, per germline. The CDR3 region is CAGSQPGTGLNNQPQHF. The DNA of the CDR3 is TGTGCCGGCAGTCAACCCGGGACAGGGTTGAACAATCAGCCCCAGCATTTT.

The rearrangement uses TRBV27 and TRBJ2-7; 7 bases align to TRBD2. Germline V lookup: CDR1 MNHEY, CDR2 SMNVEV (reference sequence). V lost 1 base to trimming and J lost 5 bases; unmatched junction nucleotides: 8. The CDR3 spans 15 residues. This CDR3 is CASSLYGGSGNEQYF. The DNA for the CDR3 is TGTGCCAGCAGTTTATACGGCGGGAGTGGGAACGAGCAGTACTTC.

This clonotype showed up many times. V is TRBV5-6 and J is TRBJ2-1; D gene uncertain. V lost 4 bases, J lost 2 bases, and 13 bases lay in between. The CDR3 extends over 15 amino acids. Per the germline V gene, CDR1 is SGHDT and CDR2 is YYEEEE. The CDR3: CASSVRPRTYNEQFF. In DNA, the CDR3 is TGTGCCAGCAGCGTGCGCCCCCGCACCTACAATGAGCAGTTCTTC.

This clonotype was seen repeatedly, ten times or more. The J gene is TRBJ2-7, the V gene TRBV5-1; 7 bases are shared with TRBD1. The V and J ends lost 4 bases and 2 bases, in that order; junction bases with no gene match: 6. This CDR3 comprises 14 residues. CDR1 is SGHRS, CDR2 YFSETQ, per germline. For the CDR3, the DNA is TGCGCCAGCAGCCACGACAGGGTGGCCTACGAGCAGTACTTC. This gives the protein CASSHDRVAYEQYF.

The sample holds many counts of this clonotype. CDR3 nucleotide sequence: TGCGCCAGCAGCTTGGAGACTAGCGCCTACAATGAGCAGTTCTTC. It yields the protein CASSLETSAYNEQFF. J is TRBJ2-1 and V is TRBV5-1; 8 bases agree with TRBD2. The CDR3 consists of 15 residues. From germline, CDR1 is SGHRS and CDR2 YFSETQ. With V trimmed by 0 bases and J by 2 bases, 1 base remained unmatched.

This clonotype has more than one count but fewer than ten. The chain recombines TRBV12-3 or TRBV12-4 with TRBJ2-3; D gene ambiguous. V was cut by 10 bases and J by 0 bases, with 11 bases left in between. There are 13 residues in the CDR3. The CDR3, as DNA: TGTGCCACCCGCTTGGGGAGCACAGATACGCAGTATTTT. It specifies CATRLGSTDTQYF.

This clonotype was observed many times. This chain uses TRBV20-1 with TRBJ1-5, with D possibly TRBD1 on 6 matching bases. With 2 bases removed from V and 0 bases from J, the gap between germline ends came to 20 bases. The CDR3 has 18 amino acids. The germline CDR1 and CDR2 sequences are DFQATT and SNEGSKA (reference sequence). The DNA for the CDR3 is TGCAGTGCTAGACCCTTCCGGGGGGACAAATATAGCAATCAGCCCCAGCATTTT. Its translation is CSARPFRGDKYSNQPQHF.

Many counts were recorded for this clonotype. The rearrangement joins TRBV6-2 or TRBV6-3 to TRBJ2-1, with D possibly being TRBD1 or TRBD2 (7 bases each). Trimming took 9 bases from V and 6 from J, leaving 21 bases between them. In germline, CDR1 is MNHEY, CDR2 SVGEGT. This CDR3 is built from 15 residues. Written as DNA, the CDR3 is TGTGCCAGTCAAAGGGGGCTAGCGGTGATCAATGAGCAGTTCTTC. Translating it yields CASQRGLAVINEQFF.

There are many counts of this clonotype. This chain connects TRBV7-8 to TRBJ1-1; 11 nucleotides align to TRBD1. The CDR3 has 15 amino acids. CDR1 is SGHVS, CDR2 FQNEAQ, per germline. V lost 4 bases, J lost 1 base, and 2 bases stayed unmatched. The CDR3 is CASSWGQGGNTEAFF. The CDR3 nucleotides read TGTGCCAGCAGCTGGGGACAGGGGGGGAACACTGAAGCTTTCTTT.

This clonotype was seen at least ten times. CDR3 nucleotides: TGTGCCAGCAGGGCCGGGACAGTGATGAACACTGAAGCTTTCTTT. The encoded protein is CASRAGTVMNTEAFF. The chain joins TRBV12-3 or TRBV12-4 to TRBJ1-1; 7 bases align to TRBD1. After removal of 6 bases from V and 0 bases from J, the junction contained 7 bases not matched to a gene. CDR3 length: 15 residues.

This clonotype was observed many times. This chain links TRBV28 with TRBJ2-7; tentative D call: TRBD1 (6 bases). The CDR3 contains 14 residues. CDR1 and CDR2 (germline): MDHEN, SYDVKM. The V end was cut by 2 bases, the J end by 5 bases, with 13 bases between. As DNA, the CDR3 is TGTGCCAGCAGTTTAACTTCAGGGGACCACGAGCAGTACTTC. Residues: CASSLTSGDHEQYF.

The V and J genes are TRBV6-1 and TRBJ2-7; D is unresolved. The CDR3 is 13 amino acids. Germline V CDR1 and CDR2: MNHNS, SASEGT. The ends were cut back, 3 bases at V and 6 bases at J, with 12 bases in the middle. CDR3 nucleotide sequence: TGTGCCAGCAGTGATAGAGCCCCTGGCGAGCAGTACTTC. Amino acids: CASSDRAPGEQYF.

The V gene is TRBV6-2 or TRBV6-3, the J gene TRBJ1-2; D perhaps matches TRBD1 (5 bases). V was trimmed by 6 bases and J by 3 bases, leaving 23 bases between them. The CDR3 sequence is 17 residues long. CDR1 and CDR2 (germline): MNHEY, SVGEGT. CDR3 DNA: TGTGCCAGCAGGACGCCCGGGGGTCCGATCCCCGACTATGGCTACACCTTC. This codes for CASRTPGGPIPDYGYTF.

This clonotype was seen many times. V usage is TRBV5-1 and J usage is TRBJ1-1; no definite D call. This CDR3 spans 15 amino acids. CDR1 SGHRS and CDR2 YFSETQ come from the germline V gene. The V end lost 4 bases, the J end lost 1 base, and 14 bases lay between the germline ends. CDR3 bases: TGCGCCAGCAGCGCCGGGGTTTTATCGAACACTGAAGCTTTCTTT. Translation: CASSAGVLSNTEAFF. Looking up the rest from reference TRBV5-1 and TRBJ1-1 gives the full variable domain: KAGVTQTPRYLIKTRGQQVTLSCSPISGHRSVSWYQQTPGQGLQFLFEYFSETQRNKGNFPGRFSGRQFSNSRSEMNVSTLELGDSALYLCASSAGVLSNTEAFFGQGTRLTVV.

The table lists this clonotype with a few counts. The rearrangement uses TRBV4-2 and TRBJ2-1; TRBD2 agrees at 9 bases. Trimming removed 0 bases from V and 9 bases from J; junction bases left unmatched: 6. The length of the CDR3 is 15 residues. CDR1 and CDR2 (germline): LGHNA, YNFKEQ. In nucleotides, the CDR3 is TGTGCCAGCAGCCAAGATAGCGGGAGAGGGGGTGAGCAGTTCTTC. It translates to CASSQDSGRGGEQFF.

The rearrangement joins TRBV12-3 or TRBV12-4 to TRBJ1-4; TRBD1 matches 8 bases. With V trimmed by 3 bases and J by 6 bases, 9 bases remained unmatched. The CDR3 length is 16 residues. CDR3 loop: CASSLRAGTGDEKLFF. CDR3 nucleotides: TGTGCCAGCAGTTTGAGGGCGGGGACAGGAGATGAAAAACTGTTTTTT.

This chain connects TRBV6-2 or TRBV6-3 to TRBJ1-5, with unresolved D. Germline CDR1 MNHEY, CDR2 SVGEGT. Trimming pared 5 bases from V and 7 bases from J, leaving 12 bases between. This CDR3 region has 13 residues. CDR3: CASSHTNLQPQHF. The CDR3, as DNA: TGTGCCAGCAGTCACACCAACCTACAGCCCCAGCATTTT.

This chain joins TRBV2 and TRBJ1-1; D remains unclear. Germline V gives CDR1 SNHLY, CDR2 FYNNEI. CDR3 length equals 12 residues. V was cut by 9 bases and J by 7 bases, with 15 bases left in between. CDR3 sequence reads: CARTPSRREAFF. CDR3 in DNA: TGTGCCAGAACACCATCACGGCGTGAAGCTTTCTTT.

This clonotype showed up just a few times. A read error may be the cause here, since a much bigger clone is one base away. This chain joins TRBV2 and TRBJ2-5; D ambiguous. Germline lookup yields CDR1 SNHLY and CDR2 FYNNEI. This CDR3 spans 17 amino acids. The CDR3 spells CTSSESPGAWLGETQYF. CDR3 nucleotide sequence: TGTACCAGCAGTGAAAGTCCTGGCGCATGGTTGGGAGAGACCCAGTACTTC.

This clonotype was counted a few times. No DNA is shown, since the ends of the CDR3 on it are uncertain; the CDR3 is the one TCRdb lists. CDR3 loop: CASSFAIGTKGQETQCF. The chain couples TRBV7-9 to TRBJ2-5; the D segment call TRBD1 is taken from the table without a DNA check. CDR1 and CDR2 from the germline V gene are SEHNR and FQNEAQ (reference sequence). The CDR3 contains 17 residues when both ends are counted.